The clone carrying this T cell receptor beta chain showed up many times. Its cognate antigen is unknown. These data belong to a study of T cell repertoires in cytomegalovirus infection. On the study more broadly: Signatures in public TCR beta sequences pointed to both CMV infection and matching HLA type.

Germline loops: CDR1 SNHLY, CDR2 FYNNEI. The CDR3 loop spans 16 amino acids. The J segment lost 0 bases and the V segment lost 1 base, leaving 4 bases of the junction unmatched. Findings and caveats of the study: HLA-C-restricted CMV-specific TCR beta clonotypes were dominant in the ex vivo response. Of the TCR beta families, the public ones yielded a cumulative frequency that identified carriers of CMV plus the relevant HLA.

TCRdb recomputed calls from the reads with MiXCR, one row per CDR3 protein. The sample has 400,000 to 550,000 distinct CDR3 sequences, approximately 10% seen once; the top ten hold more than 8.5%. The chain joins TRBV2 to TRBJ2-3; 7 positions agree with TRBD2. The TCR was taken from a human donor in good health (CMV status not recorded). Some clones in this sample may be carry-over from other donors' samples. Source material: PBMCs. The CDR3 loop reads CASSEVPSGSTDTQYF. The CDR3 DNA sequence: TGTGCCAGCAGTGAAGTACCTAGCGGTAGCACAGATACGCAGTATTTT.